These 4 T cell receptor beta chains were sequenced from one sample in a study of T-cell memory formation after mild COVID-19. One entry per CDR3 protein, called by TCRdb with MiXCR from the 5' RACE reads. The sample has 350,000 or so distinct CDR3 sequences, under 25% seen once; the top ten hold around 12%. The sequencing sample was made of PBMCs or a T cell subset sorted from them (not recorded which). The receptors were sampled from an adult woman who had mild COVID-19 (a few samples of this study predate the infection). Cell type and time point are not known.

The chain links TRBV12-3 or TRBV12-4 to TRBJ2-3; 12 bases line up with TRBD2. The CDR3 is 16 residues long. J lost 1 base, V lost 6 bases, and 5 bases had no gene match. This chain's CDR3 is CASRQGLAGRTDTQYF. The CDR3, as DNA: TGTGCCAGCAGACAAGGACTAGCGGGGCGCACAGATACGCAGTATTTT.

This clonotype was picked up many times. V is TRBV20-1 and J is TRBJ2-1; D is possibly TRBD1 or TRBD2 (5 bases each). The CDR3 contains 13 residues. Germline V CDR1 and CDR2: DFQATT, SNEGSKA (reference sequence). V dropped 2 bases and J dropped 5 bases, with 10 bases sitting between them. CDR3 sequence reads: CSARLLGDNEQFF. Written as DNA, the CDR3 is TGCAGTGCTAGACTTCTGGGGGACAATGAGCAGTTCTTC.

In its sample, this clonotype was seen a few times. The genes are TRBV7-9 and TRBJ1-2, with no clear D. CDR1 is SEHNR, CDR2 FQNEAQ, per germline (reference sequence). The CDR3 is 16 residues long. V lost 5 bases, J lost 0 bases, and 16 bases lay in between. CDR3: CASSIPVGLPNYGYTF. In DNA, the CDR3 is TGTGCCAGCAGCATCCCGGTAGGACTGCCTAACTATGGCTACACCTTC.

This chain joins TRBV14 and TRBJ1-1; 11 bases are a match to TRBD1. CDR1 SGHDN and CDR2 FVKESK come from the germline V gene. This CDR3 is built from 13 residues. Trimming cost V 7 bases and J 11 bases; bases outside gene matches: 9. CDR3 DNA: TGTGCCAGCAACCCTATCCGGGACAGGGGGGCTTTCTTT. It translates to CASNPIRDRGAFF.